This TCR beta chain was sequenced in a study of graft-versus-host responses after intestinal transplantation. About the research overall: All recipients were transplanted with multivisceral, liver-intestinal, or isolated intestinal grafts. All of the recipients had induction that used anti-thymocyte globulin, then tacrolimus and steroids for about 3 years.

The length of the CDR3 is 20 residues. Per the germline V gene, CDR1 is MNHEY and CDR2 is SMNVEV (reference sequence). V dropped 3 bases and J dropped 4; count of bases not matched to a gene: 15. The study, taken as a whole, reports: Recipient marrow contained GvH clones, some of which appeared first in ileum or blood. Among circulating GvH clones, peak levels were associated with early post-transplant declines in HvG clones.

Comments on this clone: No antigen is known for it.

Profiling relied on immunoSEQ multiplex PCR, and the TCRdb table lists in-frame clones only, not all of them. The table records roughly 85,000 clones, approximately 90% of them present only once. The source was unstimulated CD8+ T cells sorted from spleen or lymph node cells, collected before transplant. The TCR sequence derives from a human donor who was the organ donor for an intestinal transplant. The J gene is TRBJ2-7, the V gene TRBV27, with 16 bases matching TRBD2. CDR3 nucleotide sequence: TGTGCCAGCAGTTTGCGATCTCCGGGACTAGCGGGGGGGATCGATTACGAGCAGTACTTC. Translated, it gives CASSLRSPGLAGGIDYEQYF.